These 31 T cell receptor beta chains were all obtained from the same sample, sequenced in a study of T cells in Graves' hyperthyroidism and ophthalmopathy. Amplified regions were TCR beta CDR3 sequences from RNA transcripts. An initial round of RT-PCR targeting the TCR CDR3 relied on the HTBI primer set. Each CDR3 protein gets one entry after TCRdb re-called the multiplex PCR reads with MiXCR. The sample carries 450,000 to 700,000 distinct CDR3 sequences, approximately 44% recorded once. The sequenced sample was peripheral blood or thyroid tissue (not recorded which). The source of these receptors is a woman younger than 35 with Graves' hyperthyroidism.

This clonotype appeared many times. The chain employs TRBV6-5 and TRBJ1-6; D call uncertain. Trimming took 7 bases from V and 8 from J, leaving 18 bases between them. CDR1 and CDR2 (germline): MNHEY, SVGAGI. This CDR3 has 15 amino acids. The CDR3 DNA reads TGTGCCAGCACCCTAGCGGGAGGGTCGGATTCACCCCTCCACTTT. It yields the protein CASTLAGGSDSPLHF.

In the case of this clonotype: The conserved phenylalanine or tryptophan is not found at the CDR3 terminus, so this likely reflects a read error. Because the CDR3's place on the DNA is in doubt, the DNA is left out and the CDR3 is given as listed by TCRdb. The CDR3 region is CASSLEAAG. The V and J genes are TRBV5-1 and TRBJ2-7; the tabulated D call, TRBD2, remains unverified against the DNA. The CDR3 numbers 9 amino acids, ends counted. CDR1 is SGHRS, CDR2 YFSETQ, per germline.

This clonotype was counted at least ten times. This chain's CDR3 is CASSAGQARGQPQHF. The CDR3 DNA reads TGTGCCAGCAGCGCGGGACAGGCTAGAGGTCAGCCCCAGCATTTT. V is TRBV9 and J is TRBJ1-5; 8 bases fit TRBD1. Trimming cost V 3 bases and J 6 bases; bases outside gene matches: 8. The CDR3 is 15 amino acids. Germline lookup yields CDR1 SGDLS and CDR2 YYNGEE.

This chain joins TRBV24-1 and TRBJ2-1; TRBD2 matches at 9 bases. The ends lost 8 bases at V and 0 bases at J; junction bases unmatched: 10. CDR1 is KGHDR, CDR2 SFDVKD, per germline. The length of the CDR3 is 17 residues. The CDR3: CATTSTSGSTSYNEQFF. The CDR3, as DNA: TGTGCCACCACTTCGACTAGCGGCTCTACCTCCTACAATGAGCAGTTCTTC.

The rearrangement joins TRBV2 to TRBJ2-1; 7 positions agree with TRBD1. This CDR3 comprises 11 residues. Germline V gene lookup returns CDR1 SNHLY and CDR2 FYNNEI. Trimming at V came to 6 bases and at J to 10 bases, leaving 3 bases not matched to a gene. The CDR3 DNA is TGTGCCAGCAGCGACAGGGACGAGCAGTTCTTC. This codes for CASSDRDEQFF.

V is TRBV6-5 and J is TRBJ1-1; 10 bases align to TRBD1. CDR1 is MNHEY, CDR2 SVGAGI, per germline. With 7 bases clipped from V and 9 bases from J, the junction kept 14 bases outside the gene matches. The CDR3 extends over 15 amino acids. The CDR3 loop is CASTPHDRGPGKAFF. The CDR3 region has the DNA TGTGCCAGCACGCCCCACGACAGGGGGCCGGGGAAAGCTTTCTTT.

This clonotype appeared once. This chain connects TRBV7-2 to TRBJ1-1; 10 nucleotides agree with TRBD1. V trimming: 3 bases; J trimming: 0 bases; junction bases outside the gene matches: 7. This CDR3 is built from 17 residues. Germline V CDR1 and CDR2: SGHTA, FQGNSA. CDR3 protein: CASSFRDRGYMNTEAFF. The CDR3 DNA reads TGTGCCAGCAGCTTCCGGGACAGGGGATACATGAACACTGAAGCTTTCTTT.

The chain carries TRBV6-6 and TRBJ2-3; D gene ambiguous. The germline V and J ends were trimmed by 7 bases and 2 bases, with 10 bases remaining between them. The CDR3 extends over 13 amino acids. Germline V gene sequence: CDR1 MNHNY, CDR2 SVGAGI (reference sequence). CDR3 amino acids: CASNRLNTDTQYF. CDR3 nucleotide sequence: TGTGCCAGCAATAGACTTAACACAGATACGCAGTATTTT.

This clonotype was counted ten times or more. The rearrangement links TRBV18 to TRBJ2-5; 7 nucleotides line up with TRBD2. The ends lost 3 bases at V and 13 bases at J; junction bases unmatched: 8. Germline CDR1 KGHSH, CDR2 LQKENI. The length of the CDR3 is 12 residues. This CDR3 reads CASSPPGGSLYF. The CDR3 nucleotides read TGTGCCAGCTCACCGCCGGGAGGCTCACTGTACTTC.

This clonotype was counted between two and nine times. V usage is TRBV7-9 and J usage is TRBJ1-5; D possibly corresponds to TRBD1 (5 bases). V was trimmed by 10 bases and J by 3 bases, leaving 13 bases between them. The CDR3 has 13 residues. CDR1 is SEHNR and CDR2 is FQNEAQ in the germline V gene (reference sequence). CDR3 DNA: TGTGCCACCGGAAGGGGTAACAATCAGCCCCAGCATTTT. Translation gives CATGRGNNQPQHF.

This clonotype was seen many times. The genes are TRBV6-1 and TRBJ1-6, with D possibly TRBD1 on 6 matching bases. Germline V CDR1 and CDR2: MNHNS, SASEGT. Trimming stripped 7 bases from V and 7 bases from J, with 14 bases between. CDR3 length: 14 amino acids. The CDR3 DNA is TGTGCCAGCACCCTTGAGGGGGAAAATTCACCCCTCCACTTT. Translated, it gives CASTLEGENSPLHF.

This clonotype occurred many times. The chain couples TRBV6-2 or TRBV6-3 to TRBJ1-1; D is unresolved. Germline CDR1 reads MNHEY; CDR2 reads SVGEGT. The length of the CDR3 is 13 residues. V dropped 5 bases and J dropped 1 base, with 8 bases sitting between them. The CDR3 nucleotides are TGTGCCAGCAGTCCTTACAGGAACACTGAAGCTTTCTTT. Residues: CASSPYRNTEAFF.

This clonotype was counted at least ten times. V usage is TRBV2 and J usage is TRBJ1-2; unclear D gene. V was pared by 0 bases and J by 6 bases, with 8 bases between. The CDR3 runs 13 residues. Germline V gives CDR1 SNHLY, CDR2 FYNNEI. The CDR3 bases are TGTGCCAGCAGTGAAGCGCCCGTGGATGGCTACACCTTC. Protein product: CASSEAPVDGYTF.

This clonotype has a count of ten or more. J is TRBJ2-7 and V is TRBV7-9; D remains ambiguous. Germline V CDR1 and CDR2: SEHNR, FQNEAQ (reference sequence). This CDR3 spans 13 amino acids. With 3 bases removed from V and 3 bases from J, the gap between germline ends came to 9 bases. The CDR3, as DNA: TGTGCCAGCAGCTTCGGGCAGAGCTACGAGCAGTACTTC. It translates to CASSFGQSYEQYF.

V is TRBV7-2 and J is TRBJ2-5; 8 bases map to TRBD1. From germline, CDR1 is SGHTA and CDR2 FQGNSA. Losses at the gene ends were 0 bases for V and 4 bases for J; bases not matched to a gene: 13. The CDR3 length is 18 residues. CDR3 nucleotide sequence: TGTGCCAGCAGCTTAGCGGGCATGCTCTGGGACAGGAGAGAGACCCAGTACTTC. Translation gives CASSLAGMLWDRRETQYF. Together with reference TRBV7-2 and TRBJ2-5, the CDR3 gives the full variable domain: GAGVSQSPSNKVTEKGKDVELRCDPISGHTALYWYRQSLGQGLEFLIYFQGNSAPDKSGLPSDRFSAERTGGSVSTLTIQRTQQEDSAVYLCASSLAGMLWDRRETQYFGPGTRLLVL.

This clonotype was counted ten times or more. This rearrangement joins TRBV7-3 to TRBJ2-7, with TRBD1 identical over 9 bases. CDR3 length equals 14 residues. Trimming at V came to 6 bases and at J to 7 bases, leaving 10 bases not matched to a gene. From germline, CDR1 is SGHTA and CDR2 FQGTGA. Written as DNA, the CDR3 is TGTGCCAGCAGTCCCGGACAGGGGCGTAGGGAGCAGTACTTC. It translates to CASSPGQGRREQYF.

The chain couples TRBV6-6 to TRBJ1-1, with 9 bases that match TRBD1. The germline V gene has CDR1 MNHNY and CDR2 SVGAGI (reference sequence). The J segment lost 6 bases and the V segment lost 5 bases, leaving 7 bases of the junction unmatched. The CDR3 covers 14 residues. The CDR3 DNA reads as TGTGCCAGCAGTACCGCGGGACAGGGCTCTGAAGCTTTCTTT. This sequence encodes CASSTAGQGSEAFF.

The genes are TRBV29-1 and TRBJ1-5, with D tentatively TRBD1 (5 bases). CDR3 size: 12 residues. The V gene's germline CDR1 is SQVTM and CDR2 ANQGSEA. V was pared by 8 bases and J by 4 bases, with 12 bases between. The chain's CDR3 is CSLGPGNQPQHF. CDR3 sequence (DNA): TGCAGCTTGGGGCCAGGTAATCAGCCCCAGCATTTT.

This clonotype was seen at least ten times. The gene calls are TRBV2 and TRBJ2-7; D assignment may be TRBD1 or TRBD2 (6 bases each). The CDR3 totals 16 residues. Trimming stripped 5 bases from V and 2 bases from J, with 19 bases between. Germline V gene lookup returns CDR1 SNHLY and CDR2 FYNNEI. The CDR3 here is CASSTRKTGGTYEQYF. CDR3 nucleotides: TGTGCCAGCAGTACCAGGAAGACAGGAGGGACCTACGAGCAGTACTTC.

At least ten counts were recorded for this clonotype. The rearrangement uses TRBV7-2 and TRBJ2-7; either TRBD1 or TRBD2 may supply D (5 bases each). V was pared by 0 bases and J by 8 bases, with 8 bases between. This CDR3 spans 12 amino acids. The germline CDR1 and CDR2 sequences are SGHTA and FQGNSA. CDR3 in amino acids: CASSLAVGQQYF. In DNA form, the CDR3 reads TGTGCCAGCAGCTTAGCGGTGGGACAGCAGTACTTC.

The rearrangement uses TRBV5-1 and TRBJ2-7; 9 bases align to TRBD1. CDR1 SGHRS and CDR2 YFSETQ come from the germline V gene. Trimming cost V 8 bases and J 4 bases; bases outside gene matches: 1. The CDR3 extends over 11 amino acids. CDR3 region: CARTGGYEQYF. In nucleotides, the CDR3 is TGCGCCAGGACAGGGGGGTACGAGCAGTACTTC.

Many counts were recorded for this clonotype. The chain carries TRBV20-1 and TRBJ2-5; 8 bases are a match to TRBD2. The CDR3 length is 17 residues. J gave up 2 bases and V 0 bases, and 11 bases lay outside the gene matches. Germline V gene sequence: CDR1 DFQATT, CDR2 SNEGSKA (reference sequence). CDR3 coding DNA: TGCAGTGCTAGAGAATCATCCCCTAGCGGGCAACAAGAGACCCAGTACTTC. This gives the protein CSARESSPSGQQETQYF.

This clonotype appeared many times. The chain carries TRBV12-3 or TRBV12-4 and TRBJ1-1; D unresolved. CDR3 length: 12 amino acids. V was shortened by 2 bases and J by 6 bases, with 7 bases between the two germline ends. In nucleotides, the CDR3 is TGTGCCAGCAGTTTATACACCGCTGAAGCTTTCTTT. Its translation is CASSLYTAEAFF.

This clonotype was counted once. The chain is built from TRBV20-1 and TRBJ1-2, with TRBD1 as a possible D gene (5 bases). The germline gives CDR1 DFQATT, CDR2 SNEGSKA (reference sequence). Trimming removed 8 bases at V and 0 bases at J, with 25 bases between. The CDR3 is made up of 17 amino acids. CDR3 DNA: TGCAGTACGCAAGATGAAGGCAGGGAGGTATCTAACTATGGCTACACCTTC. It translates to CSTQDEGREVSNYGYTF.

This clonotype was seen ten or more times. This chain links TRBV29-1 with TRBJ1-6; D possibly corresponds to TRBD1 (5 bases). Between the trimmed V and J ends, which lost 5 bases and 9 bases, there was a span of 11 bases. The CDR3 is made up of 12 amino acids. CDR1 and CDR2 (germline): SQVTM, ANQGSEA. The chain's CDR3 is CSVQGEGSPLHF. Here the CDR3 DNA reads TGCAGCGTTCAGGGTGAAGGTTCACCCCTCCACTTT. The whole variable domain, filled in from reference TRBV29-1 and TRBJ1-6, reads SAVISQKPSRDICQRGTSLTIQCQVDSQVTMMFWYRQQPGQSLTLIATANQGSEATYESGFVIDKFPISRPNLTFSTLTVSNMSPEDSSIYLCSVQGEGSPLHFGNGTRLTVT.

This clonotype was recorded once. This chain connects TRBV7-8 to TRBJ1-1, with TRBD1 matching over 9 bases. This CDR3 has 13 amino acids. V shed 4 bases, J shed 7 bases, and the junction held 4 bases outside the gene matches. Germline CDR1 SGHVS, CDR2 FQNEAQ. CDR3 DNA: TGTGCCAGCAGCTCCTCGGGACAGGGTGAAGCTTTCTTT. It translates to CASSSSGQGEAFF.

V usage is TRBV2 and J usage is TRBJ1-2, with 7 bases identical to TRBD1. Germline V gene sequence: CDR1 SNHLY, CDR2 FYNNEI. CDR3 length: 14 residues. V lost 8 bases and J lost 4; bases outside the gene matches: 10. CDR3 bases: TGTGCCAGCCTCTCAGGGGACAGCTTCTATGGCTACACCTTC. This translates into CASLSGDSFYGYTF.

This clonotype has a count of ten or more. The chain recombines TRBV5-1 with TRBJ1-2; no clear D gene. The CDR3 spans 13 residues. Germline-derived CDR1 and CDR2 are SGHRS and YFSETQ. Trimming removed 5 bases from V and 2 bases from J, with 10 bases in between. CDR3 nucleotide sequence: TGCGCCAGCAGTATACAGTGGAACTATGGCTACACCTTC. Translation: CASSIQWNYGYTF.

Ten or more counts support this clonotype. CDR3 amino acids: CASSPGQGEGYTF. The DNA of the CDR3 is TGTGCCAGCTCACCCGGGCAGGGAGAAGGCTACACCTTC. The V and J genes are TRBV18 and TRBJ1-2, with D tentatively TRBD1 (5 bases). Germline V gene data show CDR1 as KGHSH and CDR2 as LQKENI. The CDR3 runs to 13 residues. Trimming took off 3 bases at V and 8 bases at J, with 13 bases between the two ends.

This clonotype was detected only once. The chain combines TRBV24-1 with TRBJ2-5, with TRBD2 matching 11 bases. This CDR3 region has 14 residues. Germline CDR1 and CDR2: KGHDR and SFDVKD. The trim removed 9 bases at V and 2 bases at J, leaving 4 bases unmatched. CDR3 in DNA: TGTGCCACCGGAGGGACTAGCGGACAAGAGACCCAGTACTTC. Translated: CATGGTSGQETQYF.

The J gene is TRBJ2-7, the V gene TRBV5-1; 7 bases match TRBD1. The J segment lost 2 bases and the V segment lost 4 bases, leaving 3 bases of the junction unmatched. Germline V lookup: CDR1 SGHRS, CDR2 YFSETQ. The length of the CDR3 is 13 residues. The CDR3 DNA reads as TGCGCCAGCAGCACAGGGGACACCTACGAGCAGTACTTC. It is translated as CASSTGDTYEQYF.